This T cell receptor (beta chain) is from a study of tumour-infiltrating T cells in Burkitt lymphoma. Some clones are missing from TCRdb's copy, which holds only in-frame ones; the method was immunoSEQ multiplex PCR. The table shows about 2,400 clones, with approximately 25% occurring only once. A single count supports this clone. Trimming cost V 5 bases and J 4 bases; bases outside gene matches: 14. Germline values: CDR1 SEHNR, CDR2 FQNEAQ (reference sequence). The CDR3 totals 16 residues. This chain joins TRBV7-9 and TRBJ2-7, with 7 bases matching TRBD1. Material: tumor tissue from a relapse. This receptor was identified in a human donor with relapsed Burkitt lymphoma. Some clones in this sample may be carry-over from other donors' samples. The CDR3 DNA reads TGTGCCAGCAGCAACGACGACAGGGCCGCACAATACGAGCAGTACTTC. Amino acids: CASSNDDRAAQYEQYF.